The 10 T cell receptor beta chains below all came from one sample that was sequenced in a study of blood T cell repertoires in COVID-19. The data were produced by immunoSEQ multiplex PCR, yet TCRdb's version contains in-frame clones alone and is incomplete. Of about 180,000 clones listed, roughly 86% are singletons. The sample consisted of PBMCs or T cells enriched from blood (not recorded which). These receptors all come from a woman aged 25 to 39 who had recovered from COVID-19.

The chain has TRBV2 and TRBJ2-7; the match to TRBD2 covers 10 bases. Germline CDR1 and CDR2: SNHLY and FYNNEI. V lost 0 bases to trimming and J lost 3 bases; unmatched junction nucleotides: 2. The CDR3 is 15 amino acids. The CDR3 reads CASSEAASGSYEQYF. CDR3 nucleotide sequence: TGTGCCAGCAGTGAAGCGGCTAGCGGGAGCTACGAGCAGTACTTC.

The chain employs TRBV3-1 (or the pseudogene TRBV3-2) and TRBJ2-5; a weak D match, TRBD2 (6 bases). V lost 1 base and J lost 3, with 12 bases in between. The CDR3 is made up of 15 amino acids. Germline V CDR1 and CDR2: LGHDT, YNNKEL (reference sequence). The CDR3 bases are TGTGCCAGCAGCCAAGCGGGAGTCCGAGAAGAGACCCAGTACTTC. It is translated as CASSQAGVREETQYF.

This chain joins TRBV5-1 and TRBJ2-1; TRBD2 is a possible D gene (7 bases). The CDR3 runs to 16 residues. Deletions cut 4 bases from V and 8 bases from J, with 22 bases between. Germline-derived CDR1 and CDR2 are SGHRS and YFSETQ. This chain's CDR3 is CASSERGGLRTDEQFF. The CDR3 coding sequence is TGCGCCAGCAGCGAGAGGGGGGGGCTCCGAACTGATGAGCAGTTCTTC. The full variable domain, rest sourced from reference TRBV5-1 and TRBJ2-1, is KAGVTQTPRYLIKTRGQQVTLSCSPISGHRSVSWYQQTPGQGLQFLFEYFSETQRNKGNFPGRFSGRQFSNSRSEMNVSTLELGDSALYLCASSERGGLRTDEQFFGPGTRLTVL.

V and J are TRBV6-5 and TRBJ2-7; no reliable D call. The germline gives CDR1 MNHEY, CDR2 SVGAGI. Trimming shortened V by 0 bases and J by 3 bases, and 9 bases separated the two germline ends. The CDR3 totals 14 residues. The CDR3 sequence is CASSYSRSVYEQYF. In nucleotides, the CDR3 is TGTGCCAGCAGTTACTCGAGGTCAGTCTACGAGCAGTACTTC.

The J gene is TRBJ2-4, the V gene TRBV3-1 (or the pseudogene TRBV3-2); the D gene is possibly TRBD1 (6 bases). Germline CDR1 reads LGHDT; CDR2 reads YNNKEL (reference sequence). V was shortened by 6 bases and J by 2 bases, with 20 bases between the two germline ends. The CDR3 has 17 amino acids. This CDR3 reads CASSFRGPTEPKNIQYF. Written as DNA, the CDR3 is TGTGCCAGCAGTTTCAGGGGTCCGACTGAGCCCAAAAACATTCAGTACTTC.

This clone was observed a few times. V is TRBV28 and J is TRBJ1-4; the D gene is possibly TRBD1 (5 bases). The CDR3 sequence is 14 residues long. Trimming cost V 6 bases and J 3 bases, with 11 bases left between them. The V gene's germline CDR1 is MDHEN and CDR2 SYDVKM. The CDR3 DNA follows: TGTGCCAGCAGCCGTGGACATCCTAATGAAAAACTGTTTTTT. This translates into CASSRGHPNEKLFF.

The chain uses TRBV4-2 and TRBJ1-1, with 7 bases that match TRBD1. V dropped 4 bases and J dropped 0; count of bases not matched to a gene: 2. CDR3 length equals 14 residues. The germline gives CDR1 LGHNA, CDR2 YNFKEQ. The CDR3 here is CASSRQGMNTEAFF. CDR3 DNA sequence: TGTGCCAGCAGCCGACAGGGCATGAACACTGAAGCTTTCTTT.

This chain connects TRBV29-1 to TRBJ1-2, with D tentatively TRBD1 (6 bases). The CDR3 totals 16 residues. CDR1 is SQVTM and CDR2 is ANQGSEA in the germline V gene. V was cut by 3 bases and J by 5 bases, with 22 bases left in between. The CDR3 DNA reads TGCAGCGTTGATCAGGGGAGCTCACTTATCGGGTATGGCTACACCTTC. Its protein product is CSVDQGSSLIGYGYTF. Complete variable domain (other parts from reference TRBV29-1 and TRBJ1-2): SAVISQKPSRDICQRGTSLTIQCQVDSQVTMMFWYRQQPGQSLTLIATANQGSEATYESGFVIDKFPISRPNLTFSTLTVSNMSPEDSSIYLCSVDQGSSLIGYGYTFGSGTRLTVV.

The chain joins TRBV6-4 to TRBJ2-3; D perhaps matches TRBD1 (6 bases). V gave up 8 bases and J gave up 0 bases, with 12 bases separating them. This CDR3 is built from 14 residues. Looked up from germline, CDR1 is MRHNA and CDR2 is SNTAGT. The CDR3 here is CASPGQTSTDTQYF. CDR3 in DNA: TGTGCCAGCCCAGGACAGACTAGCACAGATACGCAGTATTTT.

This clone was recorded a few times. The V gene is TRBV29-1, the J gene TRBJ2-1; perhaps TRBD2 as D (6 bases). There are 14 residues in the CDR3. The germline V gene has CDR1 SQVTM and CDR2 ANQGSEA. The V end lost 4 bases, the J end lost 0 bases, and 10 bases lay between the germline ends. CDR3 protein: CSVAGTPSYNEQFF. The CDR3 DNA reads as TGCAGCGTTGCCGGGACTCCCTCCTACAATGAGCAGTTCTTC.